This T cell receptor beta chain was identified in a study of T cell responses to AZD1222 COVID-19 vaccine (dated by TCRdb to the early 2020s). Study-wide context: TCR sequencing was performed for roughly 250 trial participants, of whom about 200 were given two doses of AZD1222 and 26 were given two doses of MenACWY control vaccine. Trial participants were enrolled by age into 18-55, 56-69 and 70-plus year subgroups, with 148, 28 and 57 TCR-sequenced participants respectively.

Concerning this clone itself: Its antigen is not yet known. No much larger clone exists at a distance of one base, and base qualities are not known.

The germline V gene (reference sequence) gives CDR1 as MNHEY and CDR2 as SMNVEV. V was cut back by 5 bases and J by 7 bases, leaving a gap of 9 bases between them. Taken from cysteine to phenylalanine, the CDR3 has 13 residues. Of the read, only the CDR3 DNA is kept; its 39 bases are in frame from base 1. The CDR3 regions of human TCRbeta chains were subjected to immunosequencing. In the original analysis: Repertoire TCRs were matched against a reference library of SARS-CoV-2-specific TCRs generated with the MIRA antigen-specificity platform. Breadth meant the fraction of unique TCRs that were SARS-CoV-2-associated, whereas depth meant the fraction of total T cells that were SARS-CoV-2-associated. Using the MIRA data, every spike-specific TCR was mapped to the spike region that the TCR reacted to and assigned to either a CD4 or a CD8 class. Log10-transformed breadth and depth values were compared by one-way ANOVA with Sidak's multiple comparisons tests. Drawn from immuneACCESS, this table holds only the in-frame rearrangements with V and J called that TCRdb kept. Clones are partly lost; checked studies trace under half to an unresolved V gene and leave the rest unexplained. V and J calls and clone size are as listed in that table; D and trimming were resolved from the DNA. The sample yields 250,000 to 300,000 clones; roughly 93% were counted once. 0.55% of the sample belongs to the ten largest clones.

What the authors observed across the whole study: Only five to seven AZD1222 recipients were SARS-CoV-2 seropositive at baseline, limiting conclusions about previously exposed vaccinees. Reportedly, close to half of the unique spike-specific TCRs recognized epitopes lying outside the regions that are mutated in the B.1.351 and B.1.1.7 variants. Participants were mostly white British, with more females than males. The authors suggested clonal diversity may have been underestimated. A significant rise in spike-specific TCR breadth and depth was observed after two AZD1222 doses relative to day 0 and relative to MenACWY recipients. Vaccine-associated CD4 TCRs spanned the whole spike protein, with dominant responses in regions 160-218 and 743-854. The 56-69-year group was small, and its depth increase did not reach significance, likely because of low power. Because no day 14 peak-response samples were available, repertoires were characterized only after the peak T cell response.

The sample's time point label is to be understood as: about 28 days (+/-7) after the second vaccine dose. AZD1222 recipients given second doses at about 4 weeks or at about 12 weeks were pooled, since spike-specific TCR depth and breadth were not found to differ between the two schedules. The vaccinee samples were drawn from two UK trials, COV001 and COV002, one of which was a single-blind randomized controlled phase 2/3 trial testing AZD1222 (ChAdOx1 nCoV-19) in healthy adults. For TCRbeta chain sequencing, PBMC samples from trial participants were taken at day 0 and at day 28 after the second dose.

The sequence was obtained from an adult who received the AZD1222 COVID-19 vaccine. Sample: peripheral blood, taken 28 days after the second AZD1222 dose. The chain was built from TRBV27 and TRBJ1-6, with no reliable assignment of the D segment. The DNA sequence is as follows: TGTGCCAGCAGTCAGCCTTTAAATTCACCCCTCCACTTT. The translation is CASSQPLNSPLHF.